These 16 T cell receptor beta chains share one sample of origin, sequenced in a study of blood T cell repertoires in COVID-19. Produced via immunoSEQ multiplex PCR; TCRdb's table is partial and in-frame only. The table records about 190,000 clones, roughly 88% of them present only once. Material: peripheral blood. These receptors all come from a woman aged 40 to 50 who had recovered from COVID-19.

The rearrangement uses TRBV5-1 and TRBJ2-1; 8 positions match TRBD2. V shed 4 bases and J 0 bases; nucleotides not matched to a gene: 6. This CDR3 is 16 amino acids long. Germline assignment: CDR1 SGHRS and CDR2 YFSETQ. CDR3 in amino acids: CASSVTSGGSYNEQFF. As DNA, the CDR3 is TGCGCCAGCAGCGTAACTAGCGGAGGCTCCTACAATGAGCAGTTCTTC.

The gene calls are TRBV5-1 and TRBJ2-5; 8 positions agree with TRBD2. This CDR3 has 16 amino acids. Germline assignment: CDR1 SGHRS and CDR2 YFSETQ. V dropped 0 bases and J dropped 3; count of bases not matched to a gene: 7. The CDR3 coding sequence is TGCGCCAGCAGCTTGGGTCCTGCGGGAGGCGAAGAGACCCAGTACTTC. Translating gives CASSLGPAGGEETQYF.

This sequence joins TRBV29-1 and TRBJ1-2; the D is unclear. CDR1 is SQVTM and CDR2 is ANQGSEA in the germline V gene. CDR3 size: 13 residues. Trimming pared 6 bases from V and 3 bases from J, leaving 14 bases between. The CDR3 nucleotides are TGCAGCGTCGGGGAGGGTATAGACTATGGCTACACCTTC. It encodes CSVGEGIDYGYTF. The entire variable domain, with the rest obtained from reference TRBV29-1 and TRBJ1-2, is as follows: SAVISQKPSRDICQRGTSLTIQCQVDSQVTMMFWYRQQPGQSLTLIATANQGSEATYESGFVIDKFPISRPNLTFSTLTVSNMSPEDSSIYLCSVGEGIDYGYTFGSGTRLTVV.

This chain connects TRBV9 to TRBJ2-2, with D unresolved. Germline CDR1 reads SGDLS; CDR2 reads YYNGEE. The CDR3 runs 15 residues. Trimming removed 0 bases from V and 2 bases from J, with 8 bases in between. In DNA form, the CDR3 reads TGTGCCAGCAGCGTAGGACACGGCAACACCGGGGAGCTGTTTTTT. It is translated as CASSVGHGNTGELFF.

J is TRBJ1-2 and V is TRBV28; 7 bases are a match to TRBD1. Germline V CDR1 and CDR2: MDHEN, SYDVKM. The V and J ends lost 6 bases and 4 bases, in that order; junction bases with no gene match: 8. The CDR3 contains 14 residues. Written as DNA, the CDR3 is TGTGCCAGCAGATCGGGACAGACGTCCTATGGCTACACCTTC. Translating gives CASRSGQTSYGYTF.

The chain recombines TRBV6-5 with TRBJ1-4, with a weak D call TRBD1 (5 bases). Germline-derived CDR1 and CDR2 are MNHEY and SVGAGI. The V end lost 4 bases, the J end lost 8 bases, and 17 bases lay between the germline ends. The CDR3 length is 15 residues. This chain's CDR3 is CASSSYRGVKEKLFF. DNA for the CDR3: TGTGCCAGCAGTTCCTACCGGGGGGTGAAAGAAAAACTGTTTTTT.

J is TRBJ1-1 and V is TRBV25-1; 7 positions match TRBD1. The CDR3 loop spans 13 amino acids. Germline CDR1 is MGHDK and CDR2 is SYGVNS. V lost 1 base, J lost 11 bases, and 7 bases stayed unmatched. As DNA, the CDR3 is TGTGCCAGCAGTGAATCTAGCAGGGGGTTGGCTTTCTTT. Translation gives CASSESSRGLAFF. Variable domain in full (rest from reference TRBV25-1 and TRBJ1-1): EADIYQTPRYLVIGTGKKITLECSQTMGHDKMYWYQQDPGMELHLIHYSYGVNSTEKGDLSSESTVSRIRTEHFPLTLESARPSHTSQYLCASSESSRGLAFFGQGTRLTVV.

V is TRBV7-2 and J is TRBJ1-3; 7 bases agree with TRBD1. V lost 1 base, J lost 4 bases, and 10 bases stayed unmatched. Germline assignment: CDR1 SGHTA and CDR2 FQGNSA. This CDR3 is built from 17 residues. The CDR3 coding sequence is TGTGCCAGCAGCTTAGTTGGTAGAGGGGGCACGGGAAACACCATATATTTT. Translation gives CASSLVGRGGTGNTIYF.

The chain links TRBV13 to TRBJ1-1; TRBD1 agrees at 7 bases. This CDR3 contains 13 residues. Per germline, CDR1 PRHDT and CDR2 FYEKMQ (reference sequence). J gave up 8 bases and V 4 bases, and 7 bases lay outside the gene matches. The CDR3 coding sequence is TGTGCCAGCAGCTCAGGAGGGGACAGAGAAGCTTTCTTT. Its translation: CASSSGGDREAFF.

The chain carries TRBV29-1 and TRBJ1-1; weak D call: TRBD1 (6 bases). CDR3 size: 12 residues. Germline values: CDR1 SQVTM, CDR2 ANQGSEA. V lost 6 bases to trimming and J lost 1 base, with 9 bases between them. The DNA of the CDR3 is TGCAGCGTCTTGACAGGGAACACTGAAGCTTTCTTT. Translated, it gives CSVLTGNTEAFF. The full variable domain, with the rest looked up from reference TRBV29-1 and TRBJ1-1, is SAVISQKPSRDICQRGTSLTIQCQVDSQVTMMFWYRQQPGQSLTLIATANQGSEATYESGFVIDKFPISRPNLTFSTLTVSNMSPEDSSIYLCSVLTGNTEAFFGQGTRLTVV.

The V call is TRBV3-1 (or the pseudogene TRBV3-2), the J call TRBJ2-7; 11 bases fit TRBD1. Per the germline V gene, CDR1 is LGHDT and CDR2 is YNNKEL (reference sequence). CDR3 length: 15 amino acids. The ends lost 4 bases at V and 5 bases at J; junction bases unmatched: 7. CDR3 sequence reads: CASSLTPGQGDEQYF. The CDR3, as DNA: TGTGCCAGCAGCCTAACCCCGGGACAGGGGGACGAGCAGTACTTC.

The chain recombines TRBV7-3 with TRBJ2-1, with D perhaps matching TRBD1 (5 bases). The length of the CDR3 is 13 residues. Trimming left V 5 bases short and J 5 bases short, with 10 bases between. The germline V gene encodes CDR1 SGHTA and CDR2 FQGTGA. This CDR3 is CASSAHRNNEQFF. In DNA form, the CDR3 reads TGTGCCAGCAGCGCACACAGGAACAATGAGCAGTTCTTC.

This clone was seen a few times. V and J are TRBV25-1 and TRBJ1-5, with D possibly matching TRBD1 (5 bases). The CDR3 length is 15 residues. The germline CDR1 and CDR2 sequences are MGHDK and SYGVNS. Trimming removed 7 bases from V and 2 bases from J, with 15 bases in between. CDR3 nucleotides: TGTGCCAGCATTAAAGGGTGGGGGGGCAATCAGCCCCAGCATTTT. Protein sequence: CASIKGWGGNQPQHF.

The rearrangement uses TRBV6-2 or TRBV6-3 and TRBJ2-2; the match to TRBD1 covers 9 bases. This CDR3 region has 21 residues. Per germline, CDR1 MNHEY and CDR2 SVGEGT. Trimming took 6 bases from V and 4 from J; bases not matched to a gene: 24. CDR3 DNA: TGTGCCAGCAGATACGAAACCGGGACAGGGAAGGGGGAAGCGAGCACCGGGGAGCTGTTTTTT. It translates to CASRYETGTGKGEASTGELFF.

The J gene is TRBJ1-2, the V gene TRBV28; tentative D call: TRBD1 (6 bases). This CDR3 comprises 14 residues. CDR1 and CDR2 from the germline V gene are MDHEN and SYDVKM. Trimming removed 10 bases from V and 4 bases from J, with 19 bases in between. The CDR3 nucleotides read TGTGCCACGTCCATTGGACAGTCAAGCTATGGCTACACCTTC. The encoded protein is CATSIGQSSYGYTF.

Comments on this clone: One end of the junction does not line up with germline, which may come from a read error. The chain employs TRBV29-1 and TRBJ1-1; D is unclear. The CDR3 has 11 amino acids. Germline CDR1 and CDR2: SQVTM and ANQGSEA. The chain's CDR3 is CSVEDYTEAFF. For the CDR3, the DNA is TGCAGCGTCGAAGACTACACTGAAGCTTTCTTT.